This TCR beta chain stems from a study of cytotoxic CD8 clonotypes in ibrutinib-treated CLL. V lost 8 bases to trimming and J lost 2 bases, with 19 bases between them. The V gene's germline CDR1 is MNHNS and CDR2 SASEGT. This CDR3 comprises 15 residues. With respect to this clone: Its antigen is not identified.

Findings and caveats of the study: Different sampling times were used for sustained-remission and progressing patients.

The protocol was immunoSEQ multiplex PCR, while the TCRdb copy is restricted to in-frame clones and leaves out a portion. The table shows approximately 100,000 clones, with almost 80% occurring only once. The chain employs TRBV6-1 and TRBJ2-7; D is possibly TRBD1 (6 bases). This material consisted of PBMCs, taken after 12 months of ibrutinib treatment. The receptor comes from a human donor with chronic lymphocytic leukemia. The CDR3 sequence: CASHKTDDRTYEQYF. In DNA, the CDR3 is TGTGCCAGCCATAAAACCGACGACAGGACCTACGAGCAGTACTTC.